A selection of T cell receptor beta chains follows, all from one sample in a study of CD8+ T cells in alopecia areata. The assay was immunoSEQ multiplex PCR, and TCRdb's table has in-frame clones only and misses some. Of 110,000 or so clones detected, 56% appear once; the ten largest clones hold roughly 3.5%. Specimen: CD4+ T cells sorted from blood, collected at week 24, from a patient treated with tofacitinib. These receptors originate from a human donor with alopecia areata. Each CDR3 is given with its conserved first and last residue. A D gene is named only where the DNA matches it firmly. Not all rows give a size; the values are once, few, many and, for expanded clones, a class.

CDR3 length | J gene | V gene | D gene | clone size | CDR3 protein | CDR3 DNA
13 | TRBJ1-6 | TRBV7-2 | . | few | CASSPLGGQPLHF | TGTGCCAGCAGCCCCCTTGGGGGCCAGCCCCTCCACTTT
13 | TRBJ1-5 | TRBV7-8 | . | . | CASSLGMDQPQHF | TGTGCCAGCAGCTTAGGTATGGATCAGCCCCAGCATTTT
12 | TRBJ2-7 | TRBV6-6 | TRBD2 | . | CASSGGRYEQYF | TGTGCCAGTAGCGGGGGGCGCTACGAGCAGTACTTC
14 | TRBJ1-5 | TRBV10-3 | . | . | CAISQNGGNQPQHF | TGTGCCATCAGTCAAAATGGGGGTAATCAGCCCCAGCATTTT
14 | TRBJ2-5 | TRBV7-2 | . | . | CASSLVSGGETQYF | TGTGCCAGCAGCTTAGTGTCTGGGGGGGAGACCCAGTACTTC
16 | TRBJ2-1 | TRBV9 | TRBD1 | few | CASSAAGQGTYNEQFF | TGTGCCAGCAGCGCGGCTGGACAGGGGACCTACAATGAGCAGTTCTTC
13 | TRBJ2-7 | TRBV29-1 | . | few | CSATGGYPYEQYF | TGCAGCGCCACCGGGGGCTACCCTTACGAGCAGTACTTC
13 | TRBJ1-1 | TRBV5-1 | . | . | CASSRGGDTEAFF | TGCGCCAGCAGCAGAGGAGGCGACACTGAAGCTTTCTTT
13 | TRBJ2-3 | TRBV5-1 | . | . | CASSFSGTDTQYF | TGCGCCAGCAGCTTTTCTGGCACAGATACGCAGTATTTT
16 | TRBJ2-1 | TRBV4-3 | TRBD2 | . | CASSQTLAGGHNEQFF | TGCGCCAGCAGCCAAACACTAGCGGGGGGGCACAATGAGCAGTTCTTC
13 | TRBJ2-5 | TRBV7-2 | . | . | CASSPGPQETQYF | TGTGCCAGCAGTCCGGGGCCCCAAGAGACCCAGTACTTC
16 | TRBJ1-4 | TRBV9 | TRBD1 | few | CASSVDPDRETEKLFF | TGTGCCAGCAGCGTGGACCCGGACAGGGAGACGGAAAAACTGTTTTTT
14 | TRBJ2-3 | TRBV29-1 | . | . | CSAVSTRGTDTQYF | TGCAGCGCTGTCTCTACAAGGGGAACAGATACGCAGTATTTT
13 | TRBJ2-5 | TRBV30 | TRBD2 | . | CAWSWGLDETQYF | TGTGCCTGGAGTTGGGGACTAGATGAGACCCAGTACTTC
11 | TRBJ1-6 | TRBV7-2 | . | . | CASTNSSPLHF | TGTGCCAGCACCAACAGTTCACCCCTCCACTTT
12 | TRBJ1-1 | TRBV7-9 | TRBD1 | few | CASSLSTGVAFF | TGTGCCAGCAGCTTATCAACAGGGGTGGCTTTCTTT
11 | TRBJ2-5 | TRBV29-1 | . | . | CSVERAETQYF | TGCAGCGTTGAAAGGGCGGAGACCCAGTACTTC
12 | TRBJ2-1 | TRBV7-2 | . | . | CASSLWGNEQFF | TGTGCCAGCAGCTTATGGGGCAATGAGCAGTTCTTC
13 | TRBJ2-5 | TRBV5-1 | . | . | CASSFQEQETQYF | TGCGCCAGCAGCTTTCAGGAGCAAGAGACCCAGTACTTC
17 | TRBJ1-3 | TRBV2 | TRBD1 | . | CASSDGTAGVLGGAIYF | TGTGCCAGCAGTGATGGGACAGCGGGCGTTTTGGGTGGGGCCATATATTTT
15 | TRBJ1-4 | TRBV5-1 | . | . | CASSSQGVGNEKLFF | TGCGCCAGCAGCTCCCAGGGCGTGGGGAATGAAAAACTGTTTTTT
14 | TRBJ2-3 | TRBV7-8 | . | . | CASSPKSPKDTQYF | TGTGCCAGCAGCCCAAAGAGCCCTAAAGATACGCAGTATTTT
14 | TRBJ1-2 | TRBV5-1 | TRBD1 | . | CASSFPGQGKGYTF | TGCGCCAGCAGCTTCCCGGGACAGGGGAAGGGCTACACCTTC
15 | TRBJ2-7 | TRBV9 | . | few | CASSVGQGLSYEQYF | TGTGCCAGCAGCGTAGGCCAGGGACTCTCCTACGAGCAGTACTTC
14 | TRBJ2-5 | TRBV11-2 | . | few | CASSLGIGQETQYF | TGTGCCAGCAGCTTAGGTATCGGCCAAGAGACCCAGTACTTC
13 | TRBJ1-2 | TRBV10-3 | . | once | CAISESPIGGYTF | TGTGCCATCAGTGAGTCCCCTATTGGAGGCTACACCTTC
14 | TRBJ1-1 | TRBV7-2 | . | . | CASSLVGRGTEAFF | TGTGCCAGCAGCTTAGTGGGCAGGGGCACTGAAGCTTTCTTT
14 | TRBJ2-7 | TRBV5-6 | TRBD1 | . | CASQPGTGAYEQYF | TGTGCCAGCCAGCCCGGGACAGGAGCCTACGAGCAGTACTTC
16 | TRBJ2-5 | TRBV5-1 | . | few | CASSLLGPDWKETQYF | TGCGCCAGCAGCTTGCTCGGACCGGACTGGAAAGAGACCCAGTACTTC
14 | TRBJ2-3 | TRBV30 | . | few | CAWSVGQITDTQYF | TGTGCCTGGAGTGTTGGGCAGATCACAGATACGCAGTATTTT
15 | TRBJ2-1 | TRBV18 | . | . | CASSRSRTNYNEQFF | TGTGCCAGCTCCCGGTCCCGGACGAACTACAATGAGCAGTTCTTC
13 | TRBJ1-2 | TRBV29-1 | . | . | CSVEVAGYNGYTF | TGCAGCGTTGAAGTGGCAGGGTATAATGGCTACACCTTC
11 | TRBJ2-7 | TRBV29-1 | TRBD1 | . | CSVEDRVEQYF | TGCAGCGTTGAGGACAGGGTCGAGCAGTACTTC
18 | TRBJ1-1 | TRBV23-1 | . | . | CASSQPTGLRALNTEAFF | TGCGCCAGCAGTCAACCGACAGGCCTAAGAGCGCTGAACACTGAAGCTTTCTTT
16 | TRBJ2-5 | TRBV7-8 | TRBD1 | . | CASSRSARGLWETQYF | TGTGCCAGCAGCCGCAGCGCAAGGGGGCTTTGGGAGACCCAGTACTTC
13 | TRBJ1-1 | TRBV15 | . | few | CATSRDRRGEAFF | TGTGCCACCAGCAGAGATAGGAGGGGCGAAGCTTTCTTT
16 | TRBJ2-3 | TRBV29-1 | . | few | CSVAPSAGASGDTQYF | TGCAGCGTTGCGCCCTCGGCGGGGGCTTCCGGAGATACGCAGTATTTT
12 | TRBJ2-1 | TRBV15 | TRBD2 | . | CATREGPDEQFF | TGTGCCACGAGGGAGGGTCCCGATGAGCAGTTCTTC
13 | TRBJ1-5 | TRBV30 | . | . | CAWSSQGNQPQHF | TGTGCCTGGAGCAGTCAGGGGAATCAGCCCCAGCATTTT
14 | TRBJ1-2 | TRBV2 | . | . | CASSEQGSNYGYTF | TGTGCCAGCAGTGAGCAGGGGTCTAACTATGGCTACACCTTC
11 | TRBJ1-1 | TRBV30 | . | . | CAWGLNTEAFF | TGTGCCTGGGGATTAAACACTGAAGCTTTCTTT
11 | TRBJ2-5 | TRBV20-1 | TRBD1 | once | CSATGGKTQYF | TGCAGTGCTACAGGGGGCAAGACCCAGTACTTC
17 | TRBJ2-1 | TRBV23-1 | TRBD1 | . | CASSHLPGTGVGNEQFF | TGCGCCAGCAGTCACCTCCCCGGGACAGGGGTAGGCAATGAGCAGTTCTTC
16 | TRBJ2-5 | TRBV7-9 | TRBD2 | . | CASSPRTSGGRETQYF | TGTGCCAGCAGCCCTAGGACTAGCGGGGGACGGGAGACCCAGTACTTC
15 | TRBJ1-4 | TRBV30 | TRBD1 | . | CAWRNPGGGGEKLFF | TGTGCCTGGAGGAACCCAGGGGGTGGCGGTGAAAAACTGTTTTTT
14 | TRBJ2-6 | TRBV29-1 | . | few | CSVEDTHGANVLTF | TGCAGCGTTGAGGACACTCACGGGGCCAACGTCCTGACTTTC
15 | TRBJ2-3 | TRBV7-9 | . | . | CASSRRGGPPDTQYF | TGTGCCAGCAGCCGACGTGGGGGGCCGCCAGATACGCAGTATTTT
15 | TRBJ2-2 | TRBV19 | . | few | CASTAGQGTIGELFF | TGTGCCAGTACCGCGGGTCAGGGGACGATCGGGGAGCTGTTTTTT
15 | TRBJ2-3 | TRBV2 | TRBD2 | few | CASTGGRGTTDTQYF | TGTGCCAGCACCGGAGGGCGGGGGACCACAGATACGCAGTATTTT
13 | TRBJ2-7 | TRBV6-5 | TRBD2 | . | CASSPREGWEQYF | TGTGCCAGCAGTCCACGGGAGGGATGGGAGCAGTACTTC
14 | TRBJ2-7 | TRBV11-2 | . | . | CASQREGSSYEQYF | TGTGCCAGCCAACGAGAGGGGTCCTCCTACGAGCAGTACTTC
15 | TRBJ1-2 | TRBV5-1 | TRBD1 | . | CASSSGQSYSYGYTF | TGCGCCAGCAGCTCGGGACAGAGTTACTCCTATGGCTACACCTTC
12 | TRBJ2-1 | TRBV2 | TRBD1 | . | CASSLGQLEQFF | TGTGCCAGCAGTTTGGGACAGCTGGAGCAGTTCTTC
14 | TRBJ1-6 | TRBV19 | . | . | CASSSANYNSPLHF | TGTGCCAGTAGTTCAGCCAACTATAATTCACCCCTCCACTTT
13 | TRBJ1-4 | TRBV27 | . | once | CASSSPVGEKLFF | TGTGCCAGCAGTTCCCCAGTGGGTGAAAAACTGTTTTTT